This TCR beta chain was recorded in a study of control samples from healthy donors and cancer patients. The V end was cut by 0 bases, the J end by 5 bases, with 13 bases between. There are 16 residues in the CDR3. Germline CDR1 LGHNA, CDR2 YSLEER. Libraries were prepared by immunoSEQ multiplex PCR; TCRdb keeps only in-frame clonotypes and omits some of them. The sample contains 120,000 to 150,000 clones, roughly 92% of which appear only once. The specimen sequenced was blood. This TCR was sampled from a man between 40 and 49 years old in good health. V is TRBV4-3 and J is TRBJ1-4, with D uncertain. Here the CDR3 DNA reads TGCGCCAGCAGCCAAGAACCATCGGGGAGGAATGAAAAACTGTTTTTT. It translates to CASSQEPSGRNEKLFF.